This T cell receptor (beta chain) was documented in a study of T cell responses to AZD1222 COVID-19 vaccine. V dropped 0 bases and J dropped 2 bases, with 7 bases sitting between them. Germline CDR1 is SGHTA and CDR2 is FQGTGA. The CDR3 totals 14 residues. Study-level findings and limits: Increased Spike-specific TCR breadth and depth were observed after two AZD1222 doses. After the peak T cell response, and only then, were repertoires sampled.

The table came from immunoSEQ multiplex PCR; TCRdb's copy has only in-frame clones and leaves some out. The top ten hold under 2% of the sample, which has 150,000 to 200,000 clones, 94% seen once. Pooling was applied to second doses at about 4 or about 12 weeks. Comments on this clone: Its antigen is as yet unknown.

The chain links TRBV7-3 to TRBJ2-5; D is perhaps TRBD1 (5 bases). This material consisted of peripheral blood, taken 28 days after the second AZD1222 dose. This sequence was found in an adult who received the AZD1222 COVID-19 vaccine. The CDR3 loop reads CASSLTDKQETQYF. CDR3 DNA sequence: TGTGCCAGCAGCTTAACGGACAAGCAAGAGACCCAGTACTTC. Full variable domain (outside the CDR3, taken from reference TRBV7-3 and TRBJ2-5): GAGVSQTPSNKVTEKGKYVELRCDPISGHTALYWYRQSLGQGPEFLIYFQGTGAADDSGLPNDRFFAVRPEGSVSTLKIQRTERGDSAVYLCASSLTDKQETQYFGPGTRLLVL.